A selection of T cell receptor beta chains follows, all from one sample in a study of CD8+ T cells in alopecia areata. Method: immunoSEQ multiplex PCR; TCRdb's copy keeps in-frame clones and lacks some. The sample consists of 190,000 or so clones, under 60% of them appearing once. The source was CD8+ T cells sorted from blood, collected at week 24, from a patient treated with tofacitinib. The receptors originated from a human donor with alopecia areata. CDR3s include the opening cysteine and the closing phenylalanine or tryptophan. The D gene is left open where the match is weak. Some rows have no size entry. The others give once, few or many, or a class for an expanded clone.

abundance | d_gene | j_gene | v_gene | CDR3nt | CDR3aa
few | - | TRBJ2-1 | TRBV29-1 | TGCAGCGTCCCCGTTAGGGGAGGACCCTACAATGAGCAGTTCTTC | CSVPVRGGPYNEQFF
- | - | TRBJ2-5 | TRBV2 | TGTGCCAGCAGTGATCTGACCCAGTACTTC | CASSDLTQYF
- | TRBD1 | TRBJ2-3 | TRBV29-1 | TGCAGCGTTGATGACAGGGGAGGCACAGATACGCAGTATTTT | CSVDDRGGTDTQYF
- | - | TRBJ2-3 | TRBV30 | TGTGCCTGGGACCCGGGGAACGGGGGCACAGATACGCAGTATTTT | CAWDPGNGGTDTQYF
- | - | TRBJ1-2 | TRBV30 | TGTGCCTGGAGTGTACGGACAGATGGCTACACCTTC | CAWSVRTDGYTF
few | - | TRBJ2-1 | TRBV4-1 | TGCGCCAGCAGCCAAGGCTGGCTAGCTTGGAATGAGCAGTTCTTC | CASSQGWLAWNEQFF
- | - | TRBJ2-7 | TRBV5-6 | TGTGCCAGCAGCTTGGGCAGAGCCTACGAGCAGTACTTC | CASSLGRAYEQYF
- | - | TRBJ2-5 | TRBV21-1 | TGTGCCAGCAGCATTAGACAGGGAGAGACCCAGTACTTC | CASSIRQGETQYF
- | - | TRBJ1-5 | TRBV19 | TGTGCCAGTAGTAGCAAAATAGGGGATCAGCCCCAGCATTTT | CASSSKIGDQPQHF
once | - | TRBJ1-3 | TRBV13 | TGTGCCAGCAGCCCTGACCGGAGCTCTGGAAACACCATATATTTT | CASSPDRSSGNTIYF
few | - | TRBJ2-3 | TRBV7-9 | TGTGCCAGCAGCTTAGTGCCGGGAGTAAGCACAGATACGCAGTATTTT | CASSLVPGVSTDTQYF
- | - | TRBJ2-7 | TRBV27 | TGTGCCAGCAGTTCTAAGGGGCGGGGCATGGACGAGCAGTACTTC | CASSSKGRGMDEQYF
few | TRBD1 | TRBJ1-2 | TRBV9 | TGTGCCAGCCCCAGGACAGGGGGCATGGGCTACACCTTC | CASPRTGGMGYTF
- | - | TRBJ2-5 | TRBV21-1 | TGTGCCAGCAGCGAACGAGAGACCCAGTACTTC | CASSERETQYF
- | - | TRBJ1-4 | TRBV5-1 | TGCGCCAGCAGCTTGTTGCCAGGATCGGAAAATCTCGATGAAAAACTGTTTTTT | CASSLLPGSENLDEKLFF
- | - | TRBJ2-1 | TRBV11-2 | TGTGCCAGCACCTCAGCCGGTGAGCAGTTCTTC | CASTSAGEQFF
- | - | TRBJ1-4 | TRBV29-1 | TGCAGCGCAGGGTCACCAACTAATGAAAAACTGTTTTTT | CSAGSPTNEKLFF